This TCR beta chain was sequenced for a study of blood T cells in healthy people across ages. Together with a sample-barcoded 5' primer, a J-beta primer mix was included in a second PCR lasting roughly 6 to 12 cycles. TCRdb re-analysed the 5' RACE reads in MiXCR, keeping a single row per CDR3 protein. The sample holds 1 million or so distinct CDR3 sequences, 20% to 25% seen once. CDR1 is SGHTA and CDR2 is FQGTGA in the germline V gene. V lost 4 bases to trimming and J lost 6 bases, with 10 bases between them. This CDR3 spans 13 amino acids. Donors ranged from about 6 to 90 years old and were healthy Caucasians in Russia. These data were also filed under a second study, of T cells of mothers and their children. That publication notes: The cDNA synthesis received all extracted RNA, at around 1.5 ug per 15 ul.

This TCR was recovered from a girl aged 2-9 years in good health. The rearrangement uses TRBV7-3 and TRBJ2-1; the D is unclear. The sample was blood. The CDR3 protein is CASSSSVTNEQFF. CDR3 DNA sequence: TGTGCCAGCAGCTCCTCTGTCACCAATGAGCAGTTCTTC.